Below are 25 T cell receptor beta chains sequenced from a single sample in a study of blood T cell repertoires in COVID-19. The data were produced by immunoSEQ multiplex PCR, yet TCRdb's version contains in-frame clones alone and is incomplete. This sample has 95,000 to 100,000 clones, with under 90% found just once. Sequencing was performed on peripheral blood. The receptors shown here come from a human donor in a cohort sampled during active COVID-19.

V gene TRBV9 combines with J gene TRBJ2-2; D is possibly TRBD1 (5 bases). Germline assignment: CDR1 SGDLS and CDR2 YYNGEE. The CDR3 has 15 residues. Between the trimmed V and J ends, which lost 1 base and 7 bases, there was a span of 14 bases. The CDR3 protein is CASSVRIQGIGELFF. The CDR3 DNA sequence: TGTGCCAGCAGCGTAAGGATTCAGGGAATCGGGGAGCTGTTTTTT.

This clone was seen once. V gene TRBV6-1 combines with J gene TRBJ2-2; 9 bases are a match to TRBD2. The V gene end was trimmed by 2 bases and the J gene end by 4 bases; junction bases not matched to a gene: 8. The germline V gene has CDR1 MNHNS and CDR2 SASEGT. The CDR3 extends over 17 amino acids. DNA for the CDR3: TGTGCCAGCAGTGAAAAAAGGCTAGCGGGGAGCACCGGGGAGCTGTTTTTT. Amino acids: CASSEKRLAGSTGELFF.

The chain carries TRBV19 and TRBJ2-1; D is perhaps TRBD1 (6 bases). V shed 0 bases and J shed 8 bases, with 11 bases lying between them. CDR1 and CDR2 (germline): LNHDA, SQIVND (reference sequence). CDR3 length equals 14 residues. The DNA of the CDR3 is TGTGCCAGTAGTATAGACAGGGGTCTTGATGAGCAGTTCTTC. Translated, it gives CASSIDRGLDEQFF.

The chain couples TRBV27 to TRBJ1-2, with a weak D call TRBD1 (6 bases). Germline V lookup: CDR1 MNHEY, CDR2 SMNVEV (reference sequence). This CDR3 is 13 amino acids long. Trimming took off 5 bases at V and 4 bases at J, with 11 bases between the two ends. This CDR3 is CASSPQGGYGYTF. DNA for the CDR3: TGTGCCAGCAGTCCACAGGGCGGCTATGGCTACACCTTC.

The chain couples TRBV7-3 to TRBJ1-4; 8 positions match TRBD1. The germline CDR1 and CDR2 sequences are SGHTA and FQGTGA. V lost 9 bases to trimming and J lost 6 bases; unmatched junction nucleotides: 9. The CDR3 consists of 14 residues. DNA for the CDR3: TGTGCCAGGGAGCACAGGGGGACGGATGAAAAACTGTTTTTT. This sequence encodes CAREHRGTDEKLFF.

For the CDR3, the DNA is TGTGCCAGCAGTCTCAATCCCGGGACAGGGGGCACAGATACGCAGTATTTT. Its protein product is CASSLNPGTGGTDTQYF. This chain links TRBV6-6 with TRBJ2-3; 10 bases are shared with TRBD1. Germline trimming cut 5 bases from V and 1 base from J; bases unmatched to any gene: 9. This CDR3 is built from 17 residues. From germline, CDR1 is MNHNY and CDR2 SVGAGI (reference sequence).

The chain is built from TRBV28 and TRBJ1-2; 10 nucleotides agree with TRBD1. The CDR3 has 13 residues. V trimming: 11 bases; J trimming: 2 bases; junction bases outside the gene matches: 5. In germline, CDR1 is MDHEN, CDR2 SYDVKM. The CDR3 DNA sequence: TGTGCCGGGCGGGACAGGGGAAACTATGGCTACACCTTC. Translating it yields CAGRDRGNYGYTF.

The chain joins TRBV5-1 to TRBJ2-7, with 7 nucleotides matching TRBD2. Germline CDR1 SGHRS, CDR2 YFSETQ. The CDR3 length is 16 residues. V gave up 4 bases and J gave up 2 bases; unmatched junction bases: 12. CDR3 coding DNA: TGCGCCAGCAGCCGCCTTAGCCAGGGAGGGACCTACGAGCAGTACTTC. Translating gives CASSRLSQGGTYEQYF.

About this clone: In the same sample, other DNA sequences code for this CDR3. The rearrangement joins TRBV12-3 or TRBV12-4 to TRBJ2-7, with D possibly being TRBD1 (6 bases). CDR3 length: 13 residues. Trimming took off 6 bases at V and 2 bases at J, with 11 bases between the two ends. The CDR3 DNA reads TGTGCCAGCAGCCAACAGGGTCCCTACGAGCAGTACTTC. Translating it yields CASSQQGPYEQYF.

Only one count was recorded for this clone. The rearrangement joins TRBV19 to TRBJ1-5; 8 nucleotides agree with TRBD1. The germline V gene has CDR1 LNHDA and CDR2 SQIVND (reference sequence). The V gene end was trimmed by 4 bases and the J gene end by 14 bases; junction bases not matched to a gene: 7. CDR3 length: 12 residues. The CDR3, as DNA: TGTGCCAGTAGTAGACAGGGGCGGATCAAGCATTTT. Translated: CASSRQGRIKHF.

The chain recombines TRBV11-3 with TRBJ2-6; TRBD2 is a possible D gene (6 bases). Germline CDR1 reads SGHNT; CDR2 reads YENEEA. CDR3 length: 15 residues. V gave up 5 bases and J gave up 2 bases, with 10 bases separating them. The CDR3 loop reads CASSIGGTGANVLTF. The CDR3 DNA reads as TGTGCCAGCAGCATCGGGGGAACTGGGGCCAACGTCCTGACTTTC.

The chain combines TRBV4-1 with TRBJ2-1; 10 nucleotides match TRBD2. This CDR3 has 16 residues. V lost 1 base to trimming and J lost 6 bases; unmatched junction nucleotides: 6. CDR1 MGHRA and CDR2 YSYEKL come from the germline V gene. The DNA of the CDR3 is TGCGCCAGCAGCCAAGTTTCTAGCGGGGGATCCAATGAGCAGTTCTTC. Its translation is CASSQVSSGGSNEQFF.

The CDR3 here is CSVARDRVSGEQFF. CDR3 nucleotides: TGCAGCGTTGCCCGGGACAGGGTGTCCGGGGAGCAGTTCTTC. The chain joins TRBV29-1 to TRBJ2-1; TRBD1 agrees at 9 bases. The CDR3 is made up of 14 amino acids. Unmatched junction bases numbered 11, after V lost 4 bases and J lost 10 bases. CDR1 and CDR2 from the germline V gene are SQVTM and ANQGSEA.

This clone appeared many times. The CDR3 here is CASSSDPGQRNTGELFF. In nucleotides, the CDR3 is TGTGCCAGCAGCTCAGACCCGGGACAGAGGAACACCGGGGAGCTGTTTTTT. This chain connects TRBV7-9 to TRBJ2-2; 7 bases agree with TRBD1. Germline CDR1 is SEHNR and CDR2 is FQNEAQ (reference sequence). This CDR3 has 17 residues. The V gene end was trimmed by 4 bases and the J gene end by 1 base; junction bases not matched to a gene: 9. Full variable domain (outside the CDR3, taken from reference TRBV7-9 and TRBJ2-2): DTGVSQNPRHKITKRGQNVTFRCDPISEHNRLYWYRQTLGQGPEFLTYFQNEAQLEKSRLLSDRFSAERPKGSFSTLEIQRTEQGDSAMYLCASSSDPGQRNTGELFFGEGSRLTVL.

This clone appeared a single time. CDR3 DNA: TGTGCCAGCAGCCAACTTCTAGCGGGAATAGTCGGGGAGCTGTTTTTT. Translating gives CASSQLLAGIVGELFF. The rearrangement links TRBV3-1 (or the pseudogene TRBV3-2) to TRBJ2-2, with 9 nucleotides matching TRBD2. Germline V CDR1 and CDR2: LGHDT, YNNKEL (reference sequence). The V and J ends lost 2 bases and 7 bases, in that order; junction bases with no gene match: 8. The length of the CDR3 is 16 residues.

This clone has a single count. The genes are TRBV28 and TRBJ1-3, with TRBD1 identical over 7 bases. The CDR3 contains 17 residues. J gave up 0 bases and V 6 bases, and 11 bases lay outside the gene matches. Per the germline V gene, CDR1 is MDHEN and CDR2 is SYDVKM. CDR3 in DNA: TGTGCCAGCAGCGTTAACCCTGGGACAGACTCTGGAAACACCATATATTTT. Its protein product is CASSVNPGTDSGNTIYF.

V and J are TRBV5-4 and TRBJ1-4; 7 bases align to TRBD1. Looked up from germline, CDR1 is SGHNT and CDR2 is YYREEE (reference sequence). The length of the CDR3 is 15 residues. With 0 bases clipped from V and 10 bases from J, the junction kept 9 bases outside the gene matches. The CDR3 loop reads CASSLAGQARGKLFF. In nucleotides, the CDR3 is TGTGCCAGCAGCTTGGCCGGACAGGCTAGGGGAAAACTGTTTTTT.

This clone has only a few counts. The CDR3 DNA sequence: TGCAGTGCTAGTCTCGCGGGAGGAGGGACCGGGGAGCTGTTTTTT. The encoded protein is CSASLAGGGTGELFF. This chain joins TRBV20-1 and TRBJ2-2; 8 nucleotides line up with TRBD2. This CDR3 spans 15 amino acids. Germline CDR1 is DFQATT and CDR2 is SNEGSKA (reference sequence). V lost 3 bases to trimming and J lost 5 bases; unmatched junction nucleotides: 8.

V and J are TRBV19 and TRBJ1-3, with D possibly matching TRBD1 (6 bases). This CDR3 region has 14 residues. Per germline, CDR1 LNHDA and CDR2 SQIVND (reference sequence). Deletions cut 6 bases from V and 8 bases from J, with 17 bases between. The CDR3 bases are TGTGCCAGTAGCGAAGGGGGGGGAAGATACACCATATATTTT. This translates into CASSEGGGRYTIYF.

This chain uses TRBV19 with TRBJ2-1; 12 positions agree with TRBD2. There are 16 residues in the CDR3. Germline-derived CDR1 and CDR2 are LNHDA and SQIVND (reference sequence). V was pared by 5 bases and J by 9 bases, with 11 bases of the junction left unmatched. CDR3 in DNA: TGTGCCAGTAGTTCCAGTACTAGCGGGAGGAGCACTGAGCAGTTCTTC. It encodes CASSSSTSGRSTEQFF.

The DNA for the CDR3 is TGTGCCAGCAGTAAAAACAGGGGGCAGGGGGAGACCCAGTACTTC. Translation gives CASSKNRGQGETQYF. This chain connects TRBV6-5 to TRBJ2-5; 9 bases match TRBD1. V was clipped by 5 bases and J by 5 bases; unmatched bases: 9. The germline CDR1 and CDR2 sequences are MNHEY and SVGAGI. The CDR3 covers 15 residues.

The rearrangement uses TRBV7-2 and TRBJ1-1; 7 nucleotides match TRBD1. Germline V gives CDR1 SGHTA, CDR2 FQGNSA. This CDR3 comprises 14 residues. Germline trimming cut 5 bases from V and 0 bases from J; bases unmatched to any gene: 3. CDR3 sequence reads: CASSRGPMNTEAFF. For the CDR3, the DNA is TGTGCCAGCAGCAGGGGGCCGATGAACACTGAAGCTTTCTTT.

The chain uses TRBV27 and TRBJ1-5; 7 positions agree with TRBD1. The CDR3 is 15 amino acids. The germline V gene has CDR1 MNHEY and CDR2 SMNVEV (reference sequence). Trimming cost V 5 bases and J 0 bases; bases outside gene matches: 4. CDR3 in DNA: TGTGCCAGCAGTGGACAGGTTCATAGCAATCAGCCCCAGCATTTT. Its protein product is CASSGQVHSNQPQHF.

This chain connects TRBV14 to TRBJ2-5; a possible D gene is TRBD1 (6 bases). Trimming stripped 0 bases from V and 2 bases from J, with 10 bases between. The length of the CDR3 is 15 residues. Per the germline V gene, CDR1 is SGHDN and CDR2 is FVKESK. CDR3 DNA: TGTGCCAGCAGCCAAGATTTGAGGGGGCAAGAGACCCAGTACTTC. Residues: CASSQDLRGQETQYF.

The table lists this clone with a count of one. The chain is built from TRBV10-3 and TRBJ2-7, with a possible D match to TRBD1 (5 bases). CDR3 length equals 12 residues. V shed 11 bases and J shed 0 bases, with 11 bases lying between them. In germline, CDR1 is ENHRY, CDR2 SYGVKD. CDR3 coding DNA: TGTGCCGTGGGGCAGATCTCCTACGAGCAGTACTTC. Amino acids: CAVGQISYEQYF.